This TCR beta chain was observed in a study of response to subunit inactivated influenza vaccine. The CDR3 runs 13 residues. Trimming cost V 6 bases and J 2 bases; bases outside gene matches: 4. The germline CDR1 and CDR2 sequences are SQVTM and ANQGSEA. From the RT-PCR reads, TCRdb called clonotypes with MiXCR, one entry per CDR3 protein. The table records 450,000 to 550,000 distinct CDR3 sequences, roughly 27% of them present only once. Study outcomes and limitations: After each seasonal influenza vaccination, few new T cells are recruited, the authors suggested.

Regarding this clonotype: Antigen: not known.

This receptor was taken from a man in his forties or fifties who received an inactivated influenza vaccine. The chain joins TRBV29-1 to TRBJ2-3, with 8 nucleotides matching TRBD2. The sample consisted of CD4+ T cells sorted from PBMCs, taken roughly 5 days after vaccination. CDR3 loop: CSVAGAITDTQYF. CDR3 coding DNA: TGCAGCGTAGCGGGGGCCATCACAGATACGCAGTATTTT.